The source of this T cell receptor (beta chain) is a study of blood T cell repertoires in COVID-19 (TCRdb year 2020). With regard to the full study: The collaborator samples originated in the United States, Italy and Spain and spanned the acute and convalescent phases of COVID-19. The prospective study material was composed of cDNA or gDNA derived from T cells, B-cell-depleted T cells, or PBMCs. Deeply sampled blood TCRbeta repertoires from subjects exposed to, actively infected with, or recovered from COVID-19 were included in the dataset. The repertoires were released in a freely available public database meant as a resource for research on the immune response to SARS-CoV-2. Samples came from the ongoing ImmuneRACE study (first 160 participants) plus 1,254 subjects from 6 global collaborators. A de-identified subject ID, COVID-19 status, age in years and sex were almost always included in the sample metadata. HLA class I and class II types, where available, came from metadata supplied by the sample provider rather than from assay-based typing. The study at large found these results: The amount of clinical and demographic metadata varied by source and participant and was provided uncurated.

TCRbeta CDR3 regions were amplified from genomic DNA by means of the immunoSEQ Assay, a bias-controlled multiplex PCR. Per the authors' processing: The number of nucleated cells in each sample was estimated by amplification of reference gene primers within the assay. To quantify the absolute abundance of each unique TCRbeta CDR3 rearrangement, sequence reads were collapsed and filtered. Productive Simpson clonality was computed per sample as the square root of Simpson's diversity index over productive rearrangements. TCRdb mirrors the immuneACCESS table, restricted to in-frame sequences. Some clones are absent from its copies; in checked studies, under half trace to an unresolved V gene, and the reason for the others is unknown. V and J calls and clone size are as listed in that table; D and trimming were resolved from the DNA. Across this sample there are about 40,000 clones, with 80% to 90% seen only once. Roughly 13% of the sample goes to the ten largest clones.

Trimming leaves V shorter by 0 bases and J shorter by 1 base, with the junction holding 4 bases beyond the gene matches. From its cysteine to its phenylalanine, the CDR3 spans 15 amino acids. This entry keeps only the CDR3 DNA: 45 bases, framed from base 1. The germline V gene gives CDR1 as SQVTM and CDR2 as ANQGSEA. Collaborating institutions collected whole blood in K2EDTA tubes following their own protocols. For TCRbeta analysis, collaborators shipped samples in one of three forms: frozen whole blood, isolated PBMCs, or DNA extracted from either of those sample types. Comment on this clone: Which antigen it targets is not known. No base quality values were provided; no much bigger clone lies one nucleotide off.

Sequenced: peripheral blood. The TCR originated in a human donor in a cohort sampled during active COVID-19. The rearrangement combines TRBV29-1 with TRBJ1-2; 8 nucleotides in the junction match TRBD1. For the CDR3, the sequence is CSVEDRGQDNYGYTF. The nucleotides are TGCAGCGTTGAAGATCGGGGACAGGATAACTATGGCTACACCTTC.